The TCR beta chain under discussion was sequenced for a study of shared T cell receptors in the human thymus. The germline gives CDR1 MNHEY, CDR2 SVGAGI. J gave up 3 bases and V 7 bases, and 8 bases lay outside the gene matches. The CDR3 is made up of 14 amino acids. Generated by immunoSEQ multiplex PCR, the TCRdb table keeps only in-frame clones and is missing some. The profile shows roughly 660,000 clones, around nine tenths of them singletons. These data are also associated with another study on human thymus T cells. From that paper: Having surgery to correct congenital heart defects, healthy Finnish infants acted as the donors. The thymus tissue came from resections taken during corrective heart surgery. Gene usage (both V and J) appeared biased in thymic and blood repertoires.

The chain combines TRBV6-5 with TRBJ2-7, with TRBD2 matching 8 bases. This receptor was taken from a boy younger than two with a congenital heart defect. The sequenced sample consisted of thymocytes. The CDR3 sequence: CASIPGAGGYEQYF. The CDR3 nucleotides are TGTGCCAGCATCCCGGGGGCGGGGGGCTACGAGCAGTACTTC.